Here is one T cell receptor (beta chain) with its context. This sample is drawn from a study of cytomegalovirus exposure and HLA in healthy donors. Using immunoSEQ multiplex PCR, the repertoire was profiled, and TCRdb retains in-frame clones only, with some absent. The data show about 130,000 clones, about 91% seen once. The CDR3 spans 16 residues. Germline V gives CDR1 SGHNT, CDR2 YYREEE (reference sequence). V was pared by 2 bases and J by 3 bases, with 16 bases between. This chain uses TRBV5-4 with TRBJ2-3, with a weak D call TRBD2 (6 bases). The source material was PBMCs. This receptor was taken from a woman younger than 30 in good health and CMV-seronegative. The CDR3 nucleotides read TGTGCCAGCAGCTTAAGCGGGCAGGGCAGTACAGATACGCAGTATTTT. Translation: CASSLSGQGSTDTQYF.